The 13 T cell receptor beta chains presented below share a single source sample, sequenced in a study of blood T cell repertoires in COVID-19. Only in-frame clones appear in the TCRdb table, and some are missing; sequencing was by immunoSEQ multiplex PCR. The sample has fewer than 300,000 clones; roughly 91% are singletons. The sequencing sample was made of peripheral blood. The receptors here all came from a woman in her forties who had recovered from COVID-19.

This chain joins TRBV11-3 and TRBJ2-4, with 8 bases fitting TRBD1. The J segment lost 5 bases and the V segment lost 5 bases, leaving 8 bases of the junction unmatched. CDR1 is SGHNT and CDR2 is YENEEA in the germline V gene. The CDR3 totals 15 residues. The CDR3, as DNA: TGTGCCAGCAGCCCAGGGGGCCCCCCCGAAAACATTCAGTACTTC. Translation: CASSPGGPPENIQYF.

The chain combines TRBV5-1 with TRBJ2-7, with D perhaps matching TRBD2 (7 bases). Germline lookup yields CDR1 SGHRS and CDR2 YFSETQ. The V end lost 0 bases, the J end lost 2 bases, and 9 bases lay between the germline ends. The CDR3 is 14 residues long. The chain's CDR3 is CASSLGRGPYEQYF. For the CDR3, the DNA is TGCGCCAGCAGCTTGGGGCGGGGGCCCTACGAGCAGTACTTC. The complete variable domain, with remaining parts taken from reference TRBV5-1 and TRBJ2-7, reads KAGVTQTPRYLIKTRGQQVTLSCSPISGHRSVSWYQQTPGQGLQFLFEYFSETQRNKGNFPGRFSGRQFSNSRSEMNVSTLELGDSALYLCASSLGRGPYEQYFGPGTRLTVT.

CDR3 loop: CASSPGDRQTDTQYF. The CDR3 DNA reads as TGTGCCAGCAGCCCGGGGGACAGACAAACAGATACGCAGTATTTT. The genes are TRBV11-3 and TRBJ2-3; perhaps TRBD1 as D (7 bases). Germline lookup yields CDR1 SGHNT and CDR2 YENEEA. V was cut by 5 bases and J by 3 bases, with 15 bases left in between. This CDR3 has 15 residues.

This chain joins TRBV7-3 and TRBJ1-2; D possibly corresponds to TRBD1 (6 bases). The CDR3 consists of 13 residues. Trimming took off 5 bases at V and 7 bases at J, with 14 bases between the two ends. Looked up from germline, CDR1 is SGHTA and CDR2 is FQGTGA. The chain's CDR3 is CASSPNGGRGYTF. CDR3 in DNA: TGTGCCAGCAGCCCCAATGGGGGCCGTGGCTACACCTTC.

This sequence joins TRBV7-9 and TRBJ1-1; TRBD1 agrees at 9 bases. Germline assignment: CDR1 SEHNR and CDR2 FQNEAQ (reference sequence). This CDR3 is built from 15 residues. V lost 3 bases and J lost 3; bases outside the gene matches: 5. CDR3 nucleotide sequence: TGTGCCAGCAGCTTGGACCGGACAGGGGACACTGAAGCTTTCTTT. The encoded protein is CASSLDRTGDTEAFF.

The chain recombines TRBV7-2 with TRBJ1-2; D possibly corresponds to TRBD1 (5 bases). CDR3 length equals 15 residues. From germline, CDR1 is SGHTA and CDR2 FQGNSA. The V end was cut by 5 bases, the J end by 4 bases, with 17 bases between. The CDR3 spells CASSPNPTAAYGYTF. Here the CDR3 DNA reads TGTGCCAGCAGCCCTAACCCGACAGCCGCCTATGGCTACACCTTC. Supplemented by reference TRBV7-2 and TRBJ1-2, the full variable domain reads GAGVSQSPSNKVTEKGKDVELRCDPISGHTALYWYRQSLGQGLEFLIYFQGNSAPDKSGLPSDRFSAERTGGSVSTLTIQRTQQEDSAVYLCASSPNPTAAYGYTFGSGTRLTVV.

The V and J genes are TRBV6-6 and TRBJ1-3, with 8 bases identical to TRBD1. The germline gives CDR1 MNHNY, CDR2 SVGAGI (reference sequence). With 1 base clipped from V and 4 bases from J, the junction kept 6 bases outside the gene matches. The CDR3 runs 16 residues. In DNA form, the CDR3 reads TGTGCCAGCAGTTACTTGACAGGGGCATCGGGAAACACCATATATTTT. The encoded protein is CASSYLTGASGNTIYF.

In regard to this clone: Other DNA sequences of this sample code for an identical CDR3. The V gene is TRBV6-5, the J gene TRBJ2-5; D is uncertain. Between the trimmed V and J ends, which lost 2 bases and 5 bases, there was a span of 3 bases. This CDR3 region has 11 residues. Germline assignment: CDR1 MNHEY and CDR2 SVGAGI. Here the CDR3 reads CASSYLETQYF. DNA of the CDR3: TGTGCCAGCAGTTACCTGGAGACCCAGTACTTC.

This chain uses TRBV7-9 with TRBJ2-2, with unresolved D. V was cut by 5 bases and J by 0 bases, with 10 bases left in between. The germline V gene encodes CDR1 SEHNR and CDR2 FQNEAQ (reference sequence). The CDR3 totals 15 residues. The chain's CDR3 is CASSPPAANTGELFF. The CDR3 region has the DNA TGTGCCAGCAGCCCCCCTGCGGCGAACACCGGGGAGCTGTTTTTT.

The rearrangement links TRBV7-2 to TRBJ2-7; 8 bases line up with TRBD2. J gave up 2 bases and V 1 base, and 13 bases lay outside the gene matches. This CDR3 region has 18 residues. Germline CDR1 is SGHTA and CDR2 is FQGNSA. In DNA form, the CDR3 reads TGTGCCAGCAGCTTAGTAGGTAGCGGGAAAAGCTTCCCCTACGAGCAGTACTTC. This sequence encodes CASSLVGSGKSFPYEQYF.

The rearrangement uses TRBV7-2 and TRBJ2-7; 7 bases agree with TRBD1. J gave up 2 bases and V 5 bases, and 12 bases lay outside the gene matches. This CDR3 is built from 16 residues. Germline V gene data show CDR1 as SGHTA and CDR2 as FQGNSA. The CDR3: CASSRRPRTGAYEQYF. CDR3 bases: TGTGCCAGCAGCCGCCGACCACGGACAGGAGCCTACGAGCAGTACTTC.

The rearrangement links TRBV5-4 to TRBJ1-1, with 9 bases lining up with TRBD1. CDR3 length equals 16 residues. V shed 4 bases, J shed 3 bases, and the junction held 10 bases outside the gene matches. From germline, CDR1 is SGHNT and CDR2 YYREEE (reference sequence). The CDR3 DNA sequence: TGTGCCAGCAGCATCGGACAGGGGAGCCCCTACACTGAAGCTTTCTTT. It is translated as CASSIGQGSPYTEAFF.

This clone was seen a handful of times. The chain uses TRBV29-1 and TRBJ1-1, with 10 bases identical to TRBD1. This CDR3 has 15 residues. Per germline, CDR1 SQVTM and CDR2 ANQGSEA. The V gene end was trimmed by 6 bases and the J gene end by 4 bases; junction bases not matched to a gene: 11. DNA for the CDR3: TGCAGCGTGGGGGAGACAGGGGGCTGGGGCACTGAAGCTTTCTTT. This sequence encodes CSVGETGGWGTEAFF.